Below are 3 T cell receptor beta chains sequenced from a single sample in a study of PD-L1 blockade in urothelial cancer. Measured with immunoSEQ multiplex PCR; TCRdb has only the in-frame clones, and not every one. The table lists roughly 56,000 clones, roughly 80% of them singletons. Sequences were derived from PBMCs, sampled around atezolizumab (anti-PD-L1) treatment. Source of these receptors: a man between 70 and 80 years old with urothelial cancer.

The gene calls are TRBV21-1 and TRBJ2-7; TRBD2 is taken as the D call from the table, unchecked against the DNA. TRBV21-1 is a pseudogene locus. The CDR3 covers 13 residues. The CDR3 bases are TGTGCCAGCAGGAAGACTAGTTCAGACGAGCAGTACTTC. Translated, it gives CASRKTSSDEQYF.

The genes are TRBV2 and TRBJ1-1; no reliable D call. The V and J ends lost 3 bases and 6 bases respectively, with 14 bases between them. In germline, CDR1 is SNHLY, CDR2 FYNNEI. The length of the CDR3 is 14 residues. The CDR3 here is CASSEDYPGAEAFF. The CDR3 DNA sequence: TGTGCCAGCAGTGAGGACTACCCCGGGGCTGAAGCTTTCTTT.

This chain links TRBV10-2 with TRBJ2-5, with a tentative D call TRBD2 (7 bases). Trimming shortened V by 6 bases and J by 1 base, and 12 bases separated the two germline ends. Per the germline V gene, CDR1 is WSHSY and CDR2 is SAAADI. The CDR3 consists of 14 residues. This CDR3 is CASSKGGVQETQYF. For the CDR3, the DNA is TGCGCCAGCAGCAAGGGGGGGGTCCAAGAGACCCAGTACTTC.